This T cell receptor beta chain appears in the sequencing data of a study of a mutant IDH1 vaccine in newly diagnosed glioma. Study in general: Patients previously underwent radiotherapy, temozolomide, or both, and most underwent both. Whole-study findings and limits: Patients showed vaccine-induced immune responses at a rate of 80% to 95%.

Worth noting for this clone: Its antigen is as yet unknown.

Time point described: week 11, during vaccination. Every single dose of the vaccine, 300 ug of mutant IDH1 20-mer peptide, came with topical imiquimod. This CDR3 is 17 amino acids long. V lost 0 bases and J 5 bases, leaving 14 bases between the germline ends. Germline V CDR1 and CDR2: MNHNS, SASEGT. Repertoires were generated with immunoSEQ multiplex PCR, while TCRdb's copy carries only in-frame clones and drops some. The sample yields over 95,000 clones, roughly nine tenths seen once. The TCR was taken from a woman between 50 and 59 years old with glioma. The source was PBMCs, collected from a glioma patient whose treatment included an IDH1 peptide vaccine. This chain uses TRBV6-1 with TRBJ1-6; the D is unclear. In nucleotides, the CDR3 is TGTGCCAGCAGTGAAGCCTGGCAGCTGCGAGATAATTCACCCCTCCACTTT. The encoded protein is CASSEAWQLRDNSPLHF.